In this sample, the clone carrying this T cell receptor (beta chain) turned up a few times. The antigen remains unidentified. This entry comes from a study of blood T cells in healthy people across ages. The study's findings and limits: Researchers judged that diversity estimates from one million T cells fell short of true values. Higher diversity, along with more naive CD4+ cells, distinguished long-lived donors from aged donors.

V shed 4 bases and J 8 bases; nucleotides not matched to a gene: 6. Germline loops: CDR1 SNHLY, CDR2 FYNNEI. The CDR3 contains 13 residues. The second PCR ran roughly 6 to 11 cycles with a sample-barcoded 5' primer and J-beta primers. Every sample produced at least 2.5 million CDR3-containing paired-end reads. Using its own MiXCR run on the 5' RACE reads, TCRdb lists one record per CDR3 protein. The table lists under 750,000 distinct CDR3 sequences, around 50% of them singletons. Sequencing was done on a sample of blood. This chain links TRBV2 with TRBJ1-2; 8 positions match TRBD1. The TCR originated in a man older than 75 in good health. The CDR3: CASSADRAGGYTF. In nucleotides, the CDR3 is TGTGCCAGCAGTGCGGACAGGGCGGGGGGCTACACCTTC.